This T cell receptor (beta chain) stems from a study of CXCR3-negative and CXCR3-positive naive CD8 T cells. Study-wide findings and caveats: Freshly isolated PBMCs were used in most assays, given partial CXCR3 loss after freezing. The study found more hydrophobic TRB CDR3s in CXCR3-positive naive cells than in CXCR3-negative naive cells.

It was by 5' RACE with UMI labels that the TRB cDNA libraries were prepared. TCRdb re-called the 5' RACE reads; one entry per CDR3 protein, DNA not given. The table lists about 120,000 distinct CDR3 sequences. Germline V gene lookup returns CDR1 SGHVS and CDR2 FNYEAQ. The CDR3 runs to 17 residues. Comment on this clonotype: Its antigen is currently unknown.

J is TRBJ2-7 and V is TRBV7-6; TCRdb picks TRBD1, but there is no DNA to check that call. Sequenced material: naive CXCR3+ CD8+ T cells from blood. Subset indicated: CD45RO-CCR7+CD27+CD95- naive CD8+ T cells expressing CXCR3 (TNR3+). The source of this sequence is a human donor in good health. Some clones in this sample may be carry-over from other donors' samples. The CDR3 sequence is CASSPWGAKESSYEQYF.